This note documents a single T cell receptor (beta chain) sequence. Its antigen is currently unknown. These data are taken from a study of early T cells in non-severe SARS-CoV-2 infection. About the research overall: Chains stayed unpaired after sequencing of bulk RNA from unsorted whole blood.

From germline, CDR1 is MDHEN and CDR2 SYDVKM. The CDR3 loop spans 9 amino acids. Study-level results: VDJdb-based matching was biased toward anti-spike CD8 responses and missed private and CD4 specificities.

Molecules of cDNA were individually given unique molecular identifiers that were attached to them. TCRdb ran MiXCR on the 5' RACE reads and lists one entry per CDR3 protein. Counted here are over 30,000 distinct CDR3 sequences, roughly 6% occurring once; the ten biggest clones make up 5% to 5.5%. The J gene is TRBJ1-3, the V gene TRBV28; D not certain. This receptor was identified in an adult who was a healthcare worker with PCR-confirmed SARS-CoV-2 infection or an uninfected control (not recorded which). The specimen sequenced was whole blood. The CDR3 DNA reads as TGTCCCCAGTCGAATGCCATATATTTT. It codes for CPQSNAIYF.